The 10 T cell receptor beta chains in this list originate from one sample, sequenced in a study of control samples from healthy donors and cancer patients. Sequencing was performed with immunoSEQ multiplex PCR; in TCRdb, only in-frame clones are kept and a portion is missing. The repertoire holds about 3,000 clones, about 77% seen once, with 25% to 35% in the top ten. The sample was formalin-fixed, paraffin-embedded tissue. The receptors derive from a male donor with melanoma.

The V call is TRBV11-2, the J call TRBJ2-1, with 7 positions matching TRBD2. Trimming took 5 bases from V and 9 from J; bases not matched to a gene: 7. The CDR3 has 13 residues. Germline V lookup: CDR1 SGHAT, CDR2 FQNNGV. The CDR3 sequence is CASSARTSGEQFF. The CDR3 DNA follows: TGTGCCAGCAGCGCCCGGACTAGTGGTGAGCAGTTCTTC.

The V and J genes are TRBV7-8 and TRBJ1-6; D perhaps matches TRBD1 (5 bases). CDR3 length equals 15 residues. Trimming left V 2 bases short and J 7 bases short, with 12 bases between. Per the germline V gene, CDR1 is SGHVS and CDR2 is FQNEAQ. This CDR3 reads CASSLSARANSPLHF. The DNA for the CDR3 is TGTGCCAGCAGCTTATCCGCCAGGGCGAATTCACCCCTCCACTTT.

The rearrangement joins TRBV28 to TRBJ2-2; D tentatively reads TRBD1 or TRBD2 (6 bases each). Germline lookup yields CDR1 MDHEN and CDR2 SYDVKM. Trimming took off 3 bases at V and 6 bases at J, with 14 bases between the two ends. This CDR3 has 15 residues. The CDR3 reads CASSFSGGESGELFF. The CDR3 DNA reads as TGTGCCAGCAGTTTTTCCGGGGGCGAATCCGGGGAGCTGTTTTTT.

J is TRBJ2-5 and V is TRBV28; 8 nucleotides agree with TRBD2. Germline CDR1 and CDR2: MDHEN and SYDVKM. This CDR3 has 16 residues. Unmatched junction bases numbered 13, after V lost 6 bases and J lost 4 bases. The CDR3 bases are TGTGCCAGCAGCCCCTTGGGCGGGGGGTTGATAGAGACCCAGTACTTC. Amino acids: CASSPLGGGLIETQYF.

This chain connects TRBV19 to TRBJ1-1; tentative D call: TRBD1 (6 bases). Trimming stripped 1 base from V and 2 bases from J, with 11 bases between. Germline CDR1 is LNHDA and CDR2 is SQIVND (reference sequence). This CDR3 spans 15 amino acids. As DNA, the CDR3 is TGTGCCAGTAGTATAGGCTCAGGGGAAAACACTGAAGCTTTCTTT. Translated: CASSIGSGENTEAFF.

The J gene is TRBJ1-1, the V gene TRBV5-1, with 8 bases identical to TRBD1. Germline trimming cut 3 bases from V and 10 bases from J; bases unmatched to any gene: 14. Germline V lookup: CDR1 SGHRS, CDR2 YFSETQ. The CDR3 spans 15 residues. CDR3 region: CASSWGTTGAGGAFF. The CDR3 DNA is TGCGCCAGCAGCTGGGGAACGACAGGGGCCGGTGGAGCTTTCTTT.

The V and J genes are TRBV24-1 and TRBJ1-3; no firm D call. The CDR3 is 17 amino acids. The V gene lost 3 bases and the J gene lost 7 bases, with 21 bases spanning the gap. The germline gives CDR1 KGHDR, CDR2 SFDVKD. CDR3 amino acids: CATSDTLDSTSINTIYF. In nucleotides, the CDR3 is TGTGCCACCAGTGATACCCTGGACTCGACAAGCATTAACACCATATATTTT.

The chain recombines TRBV18 with TRBJ2-5, with 7 positions matching TRBD1. V was pared by 5 bases and J by 2 bases, with 2 bases of the junction left unmatched. In germline, CDR1 is KGHSH, CDR2 LQKENI. CDR3 length equals 13 residues. This CDR3 reads CASSETGQETQYF. The CDR3 coding sequence is TGTGCCAGCTCAGAGACAGGGCAAGAGACCCAGTACTTC.

The chain carries TRBV7-9 and TRBJ2-3; TRBD2 aligns across 7 bases. The germline gives CDR1 SEHNR, CDR2 FQNEAQ (reference sequence). The CDR3 sequence is 14 residues long. V trimming: 8 bases; J trimming: 0 bases; junction bases outside the gene matches: 5. CDR3 protein: CASASGISTDTQYF. As DNA, the CDR3 is TGTGCCAGCGCGAGCGGGATTAGCACAGATACGCAGTATTTT.

The rearrangement joins TRBV7-2 to TRBJ2-5; tentative D call: TRBD2 (5 bases). Germline CDR1 reads SGHTA; CDR2 reads FQGNSA. This CDR3 spans 18 amino acids. Between the trimmed V and J ends, which lost 1 base and 4 bases, there was a span of 22 bases. The DNA for the CDR3 is TGTGCCAGCAGCTTAGGTTTTTCTGGCGGGTCGGGGTTAGAGACCCAGTACTTC. Its protein is CASSLGFSGGSGLETQYF.